This T cell receptor (beta chain) was retrieved from a study of cytomegalovirus exposure and HLA in healthy donors. V lost 5 bases to trimming and J lost 8 bases, with 18 bases between them. This CDR3 contains 14 residues. Per germline, CDR1 MNHEY and CDR2 SVGAGI. Amplification used 60 Vbeta primers and 13 Jbeta primers. Data came from immunoSEQ multiplex PCR; TCRdb stores just in-frame clones and leaves some out. This sample carries approximately 150,000 clones, over 75% of them seen once, and the ten largest clones take 0.5% to 0.65%. As regards this clone: Its antigen is unidentified.

Study-wide points: Evidence from a later analysis indicated that most CMV-associated TCR beta chains looked HLA-restricted. Most TCR sequences proved rare, with some public TCRs found in many donors.

The source of this sequence is a woman aged 40 to 50 in good health and CMV-seronegative. The chain links TRBV6-5 to TRBJ1-2, with a weak D call TRBD1 (6 bases). The sequenced sample consisted of PBMCs. CDR3 coding DNA: TGTGCCAGCAGTACGGGTTGGACAGTTGGAGGCTACACCTTC. It is translated as CASSTGWTVGGYTF.